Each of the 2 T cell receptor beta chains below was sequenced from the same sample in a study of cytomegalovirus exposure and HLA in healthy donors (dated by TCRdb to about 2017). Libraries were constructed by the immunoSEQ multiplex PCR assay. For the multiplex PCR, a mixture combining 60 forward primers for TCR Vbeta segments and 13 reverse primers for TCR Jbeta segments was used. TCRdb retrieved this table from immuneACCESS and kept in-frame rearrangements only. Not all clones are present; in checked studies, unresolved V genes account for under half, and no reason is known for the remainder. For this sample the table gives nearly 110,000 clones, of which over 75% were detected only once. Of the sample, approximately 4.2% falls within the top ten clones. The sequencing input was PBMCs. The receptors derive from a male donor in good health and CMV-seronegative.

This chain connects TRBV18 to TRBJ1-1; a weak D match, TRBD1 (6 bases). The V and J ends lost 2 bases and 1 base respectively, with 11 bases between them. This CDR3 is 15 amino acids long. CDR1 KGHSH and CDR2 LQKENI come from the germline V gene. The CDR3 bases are TGTGCCAGCTCACCAACCCTGGACAGGAACACTGAAGCTTTCTTT. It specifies CASSPTLDRNTEAFF.

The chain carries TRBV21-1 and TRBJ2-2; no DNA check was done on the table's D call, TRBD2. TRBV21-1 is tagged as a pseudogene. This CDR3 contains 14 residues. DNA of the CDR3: TGTGCCAGCAGCAAAGTCTCTAACACCGGGGAGCTGTTTTTT. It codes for CASSKVSNTGELFF.